A single sample is the source of the 12 T cell receptor beta chains below, sequenced in a study of cytomegalovirus exposure and HLA in healthy donors. The PCR contained 60 Vbeta and 13 Jbeta primers. Profiling relied on immunoSEQ multiplex PCR, and the TCRdb table lists in-frame clones only, not all of them. The sample yields around 63,000 clones, 70% to 85% seen once. Input material: PBMCs. Receptors were obtained from a woman aged 25 to 39 in good health and CMV-seronegative.

J is TRBJ1-2 and V is TRBV4-3; D is uncertain. The CDR3 consists of 18 residues. Germline CDR1 and CDR2: LGHNA and YSLEER. V was pared by 0 bases and J by 4 bases, with 21 bases between. The CDR3 sequence is CASSQEIRITPGGYGYTF. The CDR3 region has the DNA TGCGCCAGCAGCCAAGAAATTAGGATCACTCCGGGAGGCTATGGCTACACCTTC.

Here the CDR3 reads CASSSRGQGKGGYTF. The CDR3, as DNA: TGTGCCAGCAGTTCCAGAGGACAGGGAAAAGGTGGCTACACCTTC. The chain employs TRBV27 and TRBJ1-2; 8 bases agree with TRBD1. V dropped 4 bases and J dropped 7; count of bases not matched to a gene: 11. The CDR3 sequence is 15 residues long. Germline V gene sequence: CDR1 MNHEY, CDR2 SMNVEV (reference sequence).

The gene calls are TRBV9 and TRBJ2-1; TRBD2 agrees at 10 bases. From germline, CDR1 is SGDLS and CDR2 YYNGEE. With 4 bases clipped from V and 4 bases from J, the junction kept 5 bases outside the gene matches. This CDR3 is 15 amino acids long. The CDR3 region is CASSIEAGGYNEQFF. The CDR3 DNA reads TGTGCCAGCAGCATCGAAGCGGGGGGGTACAATGAGCAGTTCTTC.

CDR3: CASSGQGGRQPQHF. Written as DNA, the CDR3 is TGTGCCAGCTCGGGACAGGGGGGAAGGCAGCCCCAGCATTTT. The V and J genes are TRBV18 and TRBJ1-5; TRBD1 agrees at 11 bases. V shed 6 bases, J shed 7 bases, and the junction held 5 bases outside the gene matches. Germline V gene sequence: CDR1 KGHSH, CDR2 LQKENI. This CDR3 spans 14 amino acids. Filled out from reference TRBV18 and TRBJ1-5, the complete variable domain reads NAGVMQNPRHLVRRRGQEARLRCSPMKGHSHVYWYRQLPEEGLKFMVYLQKENIIDESGMPKERFSAEFPKEGPSILRIQQVVRGDSAAYFCASSGQGGRQPQHFGDGTRLSIL.

The DNA of the CDR3 is TGTGCCAGCAGCAACCCTCAGGGTCTACACACTGAAGCTTTCTTT. Protein product: CASSNPQGLHTEAFF. This sequence joins TRBV7-9 and TRBJ1-1; a possible D gene is TRBD1 (5 bases). The V end was cut by 5 bases, the J end by 3 bases, with 16 bases between. Germline loops: CDR1 SEHNR, CDR2 FQNEAQ (reference sequence). The length of the CDR3 is 15 residues.

The chain is built from TRBV5-4 and TRBJ1-1; no reliable D call. This CDR3 has 15 residues. V shed 5 bases and J shed 1 base, with 15 bases lying between them. Per the germline V gene, CDR1 is SGHNT and CDR2 is YYREEE (reference sequence). The DNA of the CDR3 is TGTGCCAGCAGTTCCTTGGGCGCCGAGAACACTGAAGCTTTCTTT. Its protein is CASSSLGAENTEAFF.

This clone showed up just once. The chain couples TRBV18 to TRBJ1-5; 7 nucleotides match TRBD1. The CDR3 sequence is 16 residues long. CDR1 is KGHSH and CDR2 is LQKENI in the germline V gene. V trimming: 3 bases; J trimming: 3 bases; junction bases outside the gene matches: 8. This CDR3 reads CASSPMTGLNNQPQHF. The CDR3 DNA reads TGTGCCAGCTCACCGATGACAGGGCTGAACAATCAGCCCCAGCATTTT.

The gene calls are TRBV27 and TRBJ1-2; 7 bases map to TRBD1. The ends lost 7 bases at V and 7 bases at J; junction bases unmatched: 12. The CDR3 runs to 14 residues. From germline, CDR1 is MNHEY and CDR2 SMNVEV (reference sequence). This CDR3 is CASTQNDRAVGYTF. In DNA form, the CDR3 reads TGTGCCAGCACCCAAAACGACAGGGCGGTTGGCTACACCTTC.

This chain links TRBV2 with TRBJ1-1; D is perhaps TRBD1 (5 bases). The V end was cut by 9 bases, the J end by 1 base, with 9 bases between. This CDR3 region has 12 residues. Germline assignment: CDR1 SNHLY and CDR2 FYNNEI. The CDR3 region has the DNA TGTGCCAGTACGGGGGAGAACACTGAAGCTTTCTTT. It specifies CASTGENTEAFF.

The gene calls are TRBV5-1 and TRBJ2-7; 7 nucleotides agree with TRBD1. After removal of 2 bases from V and 2 bases from J, the junction contained 13 bases not matched to a gene. CDR1 is SGHRS and CDR2 is YFSETQ in the germline V gene. The CDR3 consists of 17 residues. CDR3 loop: CASSFSPFDRAPYEQYF. CDR3 sequence (DNA): TGCGCCAGCAGCTTCTCTCCCTTCGACAGGGCTCCCTACGAGCAGTACTTC.

This chain uses TRBV30 with TRBJ2-6, with 9 nucleotides matching TRBD1. The CDR3 totals 17 residues. Germline CDR1 GTSNPN, CDR2 SVGIG (reference sequence). V was clipped by 4 bases and J by 1 base; unmatched bases: 8. CDR3: CAWMRDRVPSGANVLTF. The CDR3 bases are TGTGCCTGGATGCGGGACAGGGTTCCTTCTGGGGCCAACGTCCTGACTTTC.

This chain links TRBV6-1 with TRBJ2-7, with a possible D match to TRBD1 (6 bases). Trimming took 4 bases from V and 3 from J, leaving 19 bases between them. Germline V CDR1 and CDR2: MNHNS, SASEGT. The CDR3 totals 16 residues. The CDR3 coding sequence is TGTGCCAGCAGTGCCCAGAAGGGGGTCCGTTTCTACGAGCAGTACTTC. It codes for CASSAQKGVRFYEQYF.